The rows below give T cell receptor beta chains drawn from one sample of a study of cytomegalovirus exposure and HLA in healthy donors. The assay was immunoSEQ multiplex PCR, and TCRdb's table has in-frame clones only and misses some. The sample has 150,000 to 200,000 clones, about 73% seen once. The sequenced sample consisted of PBMCs. The receptors stem from a woman in her 40s in good health and CMV-seronegative. The CDR3 runs from the conserved cysteine through the conserved F or W. A clone size is listed for some rows: how often the clone was seen (once, few, many), or a class if it is expanded.

clone_size v_call cdr3_aa
once TRBV27 CASSRYAGEEAFF
. TRBV5-1 CASSPGTGGARGELFF
. TRBV21-1 CASSKGGTDTFHTDTQYF
few TRBV2 CASRGGAYNEQFF
. TRBV27 CASSPATGELNYGYTF
. TRBV10-3 CAISERGSTDTQYF
. TRBV9 CASSVFLAARTDTQYF
few TRBV25-1 CASSAPWTSGSTDTQYF
. TRBV10-3 CAISESSGAYEQYF
. TRBV6-1 CASSERQGHQPQHF
. TRBV5-5 CASSLIGTTDQPQHF
. TRBV6-5 CASQGPNTEAFF
. TRBV4-1 CASSQVPGLGSDTQYF
. TRBV18 CASSPRWAIYGYTF
. TRBV19 CASRGGLSKGTQYF
. TRBV4-1 CASSQGLTGPTYEQYF
. TRBV5-4 CASSLPGQVDYGYTF
. TRBV5-4 CASSLRTGGEQYF
. TRBV27 CASSPKTGIDTEAFF
. TRBV6-1 CASTLLAGGSYEQYF
. TRBV6-4 CASSDVENSPLHF
. TRBV2 CASSRNEQYF
. TRBV19 CASSAQGFSETQYF
. TRBV4-2 CASSQDNVGASTEAFF
. TRBV5-1 CASSPRTDQETQYF
. TRBV7-9 CASSPRTSGAADTQYF
. TRBV28 CASRSRYNREGVRNEQFF
. TRBV5-6 CASSLRQGADQPQHF
. TRBV2 CASRRRGLSTYEQYF
. TRBV11-2 CASSLGQGALGTQYF
few TRBV25-1 CASALAGKETQYF
once TRBV7-2 CASSLRVGGSTDTQYF
once TRBV19 CASSQRHGVITGELFF
. TRBV11-2 CASSLRRASPIFTDTQYF
. TRBV5-4 CASSPRTGTQETQYF
few TRBV19 CASSIPGTGKGYTF
. TRBV10-1 CASSAGQSYGYTF
once TRBV7-9 CASSIQGPETQYF
. TRBV6-5 CASSNSGQPYNEQFF
. TRBV2 CASSYSYEQYF
. TRBV5-6 CASSLVGLPSETQYF
. TRBV30 CACPGTGGFRITIYF
. TRBV4-1 CASSQPQLHLNQPQHF
. TRBV2 CASSELGAGNTEAFF
. TRBV2 CASTGQVNTEAFF
. TRBV19 CASSTGAETQYF
few TRBV5-5 CASSRKDRVSMNTEAFF
. TRBV5-1 CASSGSGGGGELFF
once TRBV5-1 CASSLQGAQYTEAFF
. TRBV2 CASTGLAASYEQYF
. TRBV7-3 CASSLLGAGGHNEQFF
. TRBV19 CASSPGVSYNEQFF
. TRBV2 CASSGQGVREKLFF
. TRBV2 CASRGTGLYGYTF
few TRBV5-1 CASSLGGTVSYEQYF